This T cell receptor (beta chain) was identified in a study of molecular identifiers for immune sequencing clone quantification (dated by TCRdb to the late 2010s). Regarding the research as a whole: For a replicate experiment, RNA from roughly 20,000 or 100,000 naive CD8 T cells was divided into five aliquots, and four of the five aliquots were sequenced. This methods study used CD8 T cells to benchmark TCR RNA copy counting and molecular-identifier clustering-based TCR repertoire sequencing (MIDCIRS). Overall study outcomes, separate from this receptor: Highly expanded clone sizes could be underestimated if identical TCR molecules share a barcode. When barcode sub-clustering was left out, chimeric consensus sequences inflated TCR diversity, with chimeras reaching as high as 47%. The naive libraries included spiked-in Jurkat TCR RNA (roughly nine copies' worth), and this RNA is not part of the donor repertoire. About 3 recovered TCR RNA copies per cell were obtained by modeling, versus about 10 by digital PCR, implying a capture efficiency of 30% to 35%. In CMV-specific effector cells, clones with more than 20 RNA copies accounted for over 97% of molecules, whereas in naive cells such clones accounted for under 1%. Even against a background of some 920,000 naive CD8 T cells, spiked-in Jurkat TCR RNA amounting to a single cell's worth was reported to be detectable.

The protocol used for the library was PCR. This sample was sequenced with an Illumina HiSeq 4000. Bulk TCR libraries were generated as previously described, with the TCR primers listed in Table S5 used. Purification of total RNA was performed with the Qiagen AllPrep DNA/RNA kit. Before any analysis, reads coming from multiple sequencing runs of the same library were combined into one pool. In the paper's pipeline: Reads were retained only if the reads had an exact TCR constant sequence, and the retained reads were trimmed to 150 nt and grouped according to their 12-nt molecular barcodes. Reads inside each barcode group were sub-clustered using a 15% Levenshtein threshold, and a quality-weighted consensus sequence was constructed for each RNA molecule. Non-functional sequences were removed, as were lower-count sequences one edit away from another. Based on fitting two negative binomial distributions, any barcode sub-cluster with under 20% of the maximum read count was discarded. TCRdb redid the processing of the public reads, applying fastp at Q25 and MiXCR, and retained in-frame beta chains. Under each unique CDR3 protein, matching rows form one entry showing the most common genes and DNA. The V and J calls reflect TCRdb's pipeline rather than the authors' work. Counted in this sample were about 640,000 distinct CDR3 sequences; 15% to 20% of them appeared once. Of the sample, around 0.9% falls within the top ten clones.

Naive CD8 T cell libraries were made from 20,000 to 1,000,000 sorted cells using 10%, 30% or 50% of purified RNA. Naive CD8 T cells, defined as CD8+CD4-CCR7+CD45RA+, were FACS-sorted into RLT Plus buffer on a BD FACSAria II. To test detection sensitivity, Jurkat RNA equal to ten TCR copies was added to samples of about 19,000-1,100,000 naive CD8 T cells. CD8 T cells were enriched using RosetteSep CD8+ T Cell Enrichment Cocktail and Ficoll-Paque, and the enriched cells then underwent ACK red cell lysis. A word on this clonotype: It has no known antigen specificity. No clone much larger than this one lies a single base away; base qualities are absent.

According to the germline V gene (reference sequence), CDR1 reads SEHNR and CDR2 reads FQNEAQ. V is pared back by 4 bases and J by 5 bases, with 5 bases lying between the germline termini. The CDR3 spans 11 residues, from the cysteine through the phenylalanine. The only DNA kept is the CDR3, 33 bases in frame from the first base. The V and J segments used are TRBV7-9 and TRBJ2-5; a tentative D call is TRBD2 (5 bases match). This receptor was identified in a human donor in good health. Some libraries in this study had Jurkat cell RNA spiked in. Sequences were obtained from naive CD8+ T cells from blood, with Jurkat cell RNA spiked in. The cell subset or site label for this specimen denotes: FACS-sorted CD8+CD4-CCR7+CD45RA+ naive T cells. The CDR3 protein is CASSWEETQYF. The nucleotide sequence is TGTGCCAGCAGCTGGGAGGAGACCCAGTACTTC.